Listed below are T cell receptor beta chains from one sample, sequenced in a study of blood T cell repertoires in COVID-19. Some clones are missing from TCRdb's copy, which holds only in-frame ones; the method was immunoSEQ multiplex PCR. The sample consists of 300,000 or so clones, around 87% of them appearing once. Specimen: peripheral blood. These receptors were obtained from a woman aged 50 to 60 who had recovered from COVID-19. Each CDR3 is given with its conserved first and last residue. D genes are given only for firm matches. Some rows mark clone size as missing; the rest say once, few, many or name a class of expanded clone.

clone size: NA; CDR3 length: 20; D gene: TRBD2; J gene: TRBJ2-3; V gene: TRBV6-2/TRBV6-3; CDR3 protein: CASSYSIVAGALASTDTQYF; CDR3 DNA: TGTGCCAGCAGTTACTCGATAGTAGCGGGGGCCCTAGCTAGCACAGATACGCAGTATTTT
clone size: NA; CDR3 length: 16; D gene: TRBD2; J gene: TRBJ2-5; V gene: TRBV5-4; CDR3 protein: CASSLAGGGIQETQYF; CDR3 DNA: TGTGCCAGCAGCTTGGCCGGCGGGGGGATCCAAGAGACCCAGTACTTC
clone size: NA; CDR3 length: 15; D gene: TRBD1; J gene: TRBJ1-5; V gene: TRBV28; CDR3 protein: CASSLGGGSNQPQHF; CDR3 DNA: TGTGCCAGCAGTTTAGGAGGGGGCAGCAATCAGCCCCAGCATTTT
clone size: NA; CDR3 length: 17; D gene: TRBD2; J gene: TRBJ2-3; V gene: TRBV7-2; CDR3 protein: CASSFRPSGRPTDTQYF; CDR3 DNA: TGTGCCAGCAGCTTTCGACCTAGCGGGAGGCCGACAGATACGCAGTATTTT
clone size: once; CDR3 length: 14; D gene: TRBD2; J gene: TRBJ2-7; V gene: TRBV7-3; CDR3 protein: CASSLTGGGYEQYF; CDR3 DNA: TGTGCCAGCAGCTTAACGGGCGGGGGCTACGAGCAGTACTTC
clone size: NA; CDR3 length: 14; D gene: NA; J gene: TRBJ2-5; V gene: TRBV9; CDR3 protein: CASSLGPDTETQYF; CDR3 DNA: TGTGCCAGCAGCCTAGGCCCTGACACGGAGACCCAGTACTTC
clone size: once; CDR3 length: 22; D gene: TRBD2; J gene: TRBJ2-7; V gene: TRBV28; CDR3 protein: CASSSIGFRFHGLAGDVDEQYF; CDR3 DNA: TGTGCCAGCAGTTCCATTGGATTTCGCTTTCACGGACTAGCGGGGGATGTAGACGAGCAGTACTTC
clone size: once; CDR3 length: 14; D gene: NA; J gene: TRBJ2-3; V gene: TRBV19; CDR3 protein: CASSTSGLTDTQYF; CDR3 DNA: TGTGCCAGTAGTACAAGCGGCCTCACAGATACGCAGTATTTT
clone size: NA; CDR3 length: 16; D gene: TRBD2; J gene: TRBJ2-1; V gene: TRBV19; CDR3 protein: CASSIYGGSSYNEQFF; CDR3 DNA: TGTGCCAGTAGTATCTACGGCGGGAGCTCCTACAATGAGCAGTTCTTC
clone size: NA; CDR3 length: 14; D gene: NA; J gene: TRBJ2-7; V gene: TRBV2; CDR3 protein: CASRTGVTSYEQYF; CDR3 DNA: TGTGCCAGCAGGACAGGTGTAACGTCCTACGAGCAGTACTTC
clone size: NA; CDR3 length: 11; D gene: NA; J gene: TRBJ2-3; V gene: TRBV27; CDR3 protein: CASSFQDTQYF; CDR3 DNA: TGTGCCAGCAGTTTCCAAGATACGCAGTATTTT
clone size: NA; CDR3 length: 16; D gene: TRBD2; J gene: TRBJ2-3; V gene: TRBV5-1; CDR3 protein: CASSLGTSGRASSQYF; CDR3 DNA: TGCGCCAGCAGCTTGGGGACTAGCGGGAGGGCCAGTTCGCAGTATTTT
clone size: NA; CDR3 length: 14; D gene: NA; J gene: TRBJ2-3; V gene: TRBV15; CDR3 protein: CATSQVSRTDTQYF; CDR3 DNA: TGTGCCACCAGCCAGGTGTCCCGCACAGATACGCAGTATTTT
clone size: NA; CDR3 length: 15; D gene: NA; J gene: TRBJ1-4; V gene: TRBV2; CDR3 protein: CASSTLGLKNEKLFF; CDR3 DNA: TGTGCCAGCAGTACGTTGGGCCTCAAGAATGAAAAACTGTTTTTT
clone size: NA; CDR3 length: 14; D gene: NA; J gene: TRBJ2-1; V gene: TRBV4-1; CDR3 protein: CASSHSPPGNEQFF; CDR3 DNA: TGCGCCAGCAGCCATTCTCCCCCGGGCAATGAGCAGTTCTTC
clone size: NA; CDR3 length: 12; D gene: NA; J gene: TRBJ1-2; V gene: TRBV5-6; CDR3 protein: CASSPTWGEDTF; CDR3 DNA: TGTGCCAGCAGCCCGACTTGGGGGGAGGACACCTTC
clone size: NA; CDR3 length: 14; D gene: TRBD1; J gene: TRBJ2-5; V gene: TRBV11-2; CDR3 protein: CASSFQGARETQYF; CDR3 DNA: TGTGCCAGCAGCTTTCAGGGGGCGAGAGAGACCCAGTACTTC
clone size: once; CDR3 length: 15; D gene: NA; J gene: TRBJ2-6; V gene: TRBV6-5; CDR3 protein: CASSYSSSGANVLTF; CDR3 DNA: TGTGCCAGCAGTTATTCTAGCTCTGGGGCCAACGTCCTGACTTTC
clone size: NA; CDR3 length: 16; D gene: TRBD2; J gene: TRBJ2-1; V gene: TRBV10-1; CDR3 protein: CASGEGLAGNYNEQFF; CDR3 DNA: TGCGCCAGCGGAGAAGGACTAGCGGGAAACTACAATGAGCAGTTCTTC
clone size: NA; CDR3 length: 15; D gene: NA; J gene: TRBJ2-1; V gene: TRBV5-4; CDR3 protein: CASSLDPRSGGEQFF; CDR3 DNA: TGTGCCAGCAGCTTGGATCCTCGGTCTGGAGGTGAGCAGTTCTTC
clone size: NA; CDR3 length: 14; D gene: NA; J gene: TRBJ2-2; V gene: TRBV6-2/TRBV6-3; CDR3 protein: CASSGTRDTGELFF; CDR3 DNA: TGTGCCAGCAGCGGGACAAGGGACACCGGGGAGCTGTTTTTT
clone size: NA; CDR3 length: 16; D gene: NA; J gene: TRBJ1-2; V gene: TRBV7-9; CDR3 protein: CASSLPMGGDGYGYTF; CDR3 DNA: TGTGCCAGCAGCTTACCCATGGGCGGGGATGGCTATGGCTACACCTTC
clone size: NA; CDR3 length: 16; D gene: TRBD2; J gene: TRBJ2-1; V gene: TRBV27; CDR3 protein: CASSLESGLAYNEQFF; CDR3 DNA: TGTGCCAGCAGTTTAGAATCGGGACTAGCCTACAATGAGCAGTTCTTC
clone size: NA; CDR3 length: 15; D gene: TRBD2; J gene: TRBJ2-1; V gene: TRBV19; CDR3 protein: CASSSLAGVGNEQFF; CDR3 DNA: TGTGCCAGTAGTAGCCTAGCGGGAGTGGGGAATGAGCAGTTCTTC
clone size: NA; CDR3 length: 17; D gene: TRBD1; J gene: TRBJ1-2; V gene: TRBV28; CDR3 protein: CASSSEGAISGRGGYTF; CDR3 DNA: TGTGCCAGCAGCTCGGAGGGGGCGATCTCTGGACGCGGGGGCTACACCTTC
clone size: NA; CDR3 length: 17; D gene: NA; J gene: TRBJ2-6; V gene: TRBV14; CDR3 protein: CASSPLSGLSGANVLTF; CDR3 DNA: TGTGCCAGCAGCCCCCTATCAGGTCTGTCTGGGGCCAACGTCCTGACTTTC
clone size: NA; CDR3 length: 13; D gene: TRBD2; J gene: TRBJ2-7; V gene: TRBV10-3; CDR3 protein: CAIKTSGTYEQYF; CDR3 DNA: TGTGCCATCAAGACTAGCGGTACCTACGAGCAGTACTTC
clone size: NA; CDR3 length: 15; D gene: TRBD1; J gene: TRBJ2-2; V gene: TRBV2; CDR3 protein: CASSADRVKAGELFF; CDR3 DNA: TGTGCCAGCAGCGCTGACAGGGTGAAGGCCGGGGAGCTGTTTTTT
clone size: NA; CDR3 length: 13; D gene: TRBD1; J gene: TRBJ2-7; V gene: TRBV6-2/TRBV6-3; CDR3 protein: CASRPPGTGEQYF; CDR3 DNA: TGTGCCAGCAGACCTCCCGGGACAGGAGAGCAGTACTTC
clone size: NA; CDR3 length: 17; D gene: TRBD2; J gene: TRBJ2-1; V gene: TRBV30; CDR3 protein: CAWSGGLAGGTYNEQFF; CDR3 DNA: TGTGCCTGGAGTGGAGGACTAGCGGGAGGAACCTACAATGAGCAGTTCTTC
clone size: NA; CDR3 length: 12; D gene: TRBD2; J gene: TRBJ2-7; V gene: TRBV28; CDR3 protein: CASSLTSTEQYF; CDR3 DNA: TGTGCCAGCAGTCTGACTAGCACCGAGCAGTACTTC
clone size: once; CDR3 length: 16; D gene: NA; J gene: TRBJ2-3; V gene: TRBV25-1; CDR3 protein: CASSESGRGRTDTQYF; CDR3 DNA: TGTGCCAGCAGTGAATCCGGCCGTGGGCGCACAGATACGCAGTATTTT
clone size: NA; CDR3 length: 17; D gene: NA; J gene: TRBJ2-7; V gene: TRBV21-1; CDR3 protein: CASSLRRTSGRGNEQYF; CDR3 DNA: TGTGCCAGCAGCCTAAGGAGGACTAGCGGGAGGGGGAACGAGCAGTACTTC
clone size: NA; CDR3 length: 14; D gene: NA; J gene: TRBJ2-3; V gene: TRBV7-9; CDR3 protein: CASSLEGKQGTQYF; CDR3 DNA: TGTGCCAGCAGCTTAGAGGGAAAGCAGGGAACGCAGTATTTT
clone size: once; CDR3 length: 15; D gene: TRBD1; J gene: TRBJ1-2; V gene: TRBV7-2; CDR3 protein: CASSLGTGANYGYTF; CDR3 DNA: TGTGCCAGCAGCTTAGGGACAGGGGCTAACTATGGCTACACCTTC
clone size: NA; CDR3 length: 14; D gene: NA; J gene: TRBJ1-6; V gene: TRBV9; CDR3 protein: CASSVGDTNSPLHF; CDR3 DNA: TGTGCCAGCAGCGTAGGGGACACCAATTCACCCCTCCACTTT
clone size: NA; CDR3 length: 13; D gene: NA; J gene: TRBJ2-2; V gene: TRBV6-5; CDR3 protein: CASSYSTAGELFF; CDR3 DNA: TGTGCCAGCAGTTACTCGACAGCCGGGGAGCTGTTTTTT
clone size: NA; CDR3 length: 14; D gene: TRBD1; J gene: TRBJ2-3; V gene: TRBV6-5; CDR3 protein: CASRWDRGTDTQYF; CDR3 DNA: TGTGCCAGCAGATGGGACAGGGGCACAGATACGCAGTATTTT
clone size: NA; CDR3 length: 13; D gene: NA; J gene: TRBJ1-1; V gene: TRBV28; CDR3 protein: CASFGQMNTEAFF; CDR3 DNA: TGTGCCAGCTTCGGACAGATGAACACTGAAGCTTTCTTT
clone size: NA; CDR3 length: 16; D gene: NA; J gene: TRBJ2-4; V gene: TRBV28; CDR3 protein: CASSLWSGLRANIQYF; CDR3 DNA: TGTGCCAGCAGTTTATGGTCTGGACTTCGGGCAAACATTCAGTACTTC
clone size: medium-sized; CDR3 length: 15; D gene: TRBD2; J gene: TRBJ2-1; V gene: TRBV19; CDR3 protein: CASSKASGRAYEQFF; CDR3 DNA: TGTGCCAGTAGTAAAGCTAGCGGGAGGGCCTATGAGCAGTTCTTC
clone size: once; CDR3 length: 12; D gene: NA; J gene: TRBJ1-2; V gene: TRBV30; CDR3 protein: CAWMRPPVGYTF; CDR3 DNA: TGTGCCTGGATGAGGCCCCCAGTTGGCTACACCTTC
clone size: NA; CDR3 length: 14; D gene: NA; J gene: TRBJ1-4; V gene: TRBV7-9; CDR3 protein: CASTTPRTAEKLFF; CDR3 DNA: TGTGCCAGCACCACCCCGCGGACAGCTGAAAAACTGTTTTTT
clone size: NA; CDR3 length: 14; D gene: NA; J gene: TRBJ1-3; V gene: TRBV30; CDR3 protein: CAWSGITAGNTIYF; CDR3 DNA: TGTGCCTGGAGTGGAATTACTGCTGGAAACACCATATATTTT
clone size: few; CDR3 length: 14; D gene: NA; J gene: TRBJ1-2; V gene: TRBV18; CDR3 protein: CASSLGQTNYGYTF; CDR3 DNA: TGTGCCAGCTCACTAGGACAGACCAACTATGGCTACACCTTC
clone size: NA; CDR3 length: 16; D gene: NA; J gene: TRBJ2-6; V gene: TRBV6-4; CDR3 protein: CASSEGAYSGANVLTF; CDR3 DNA: TGTGCCAGCAGTGAGGGCGCGTACTCTGGGGCCAACGTCCTGACTTTC
clone size: NA; CDR3 length: 20; D gene: TRBD2; J gene: TRBJ2-1; V gene: TRBV27; CDR3 protein: CASSLRPGLAGGRGLNEQFF; CDR3 DNA: TGTGCCAGCAGTTTACGCCCGGGGCTAGCGGGGGGGAGGGGGTTGAATGAGCAGTTCTTC
clone size: NA; CDR3 length: 13; D gene: NA; J gene: TRBJ2-7; V gene: TRBV2; CDR3 protein: CASSFRLPNEQYF; CDR3 DNA: TGTGCCAGCAGTTTTCGACTGCCCAACGAGCAGTACTTC
clone size: NA; CDR3 length: 13; D gene: NA; J gene: TRBJ2-3; V gene: TRBV19; CDR3 protein: CASGSQGTDTQYF; CDR3 DNA: TGTGCCAGTGGCAGTCAAGGCACAGATACGCAGTATTTT
clone size: NA; CDR3 length: 16; D gene: TRBD2; J gene: TRBJ2-3; V gene: TRBV29-1; CDR3 protein: CSVVLAGGSPTDTQYF; CDR3 DNA: TGCAGCGTTGTCCTAGCGGGAGGGTCCCCCACAGATACGCAGTATTTT
clone size: NA; CDR3 length: 13; D gene: NA; J gene: TRBJ2-7; V gene: TRBV27; CDR3 protein: CASSPRTTYEQYF; CDR3 DNA: TGTGCCAGCAGTCCCCGGACTACCTACGAGCAGTACTTC
clone size: NA; CDR3 length: 16; D gene: TRBD2; J gene: TRBJ2-3; V gene: TRBV3-1/TRBV3-2; CDR3 protein: CASSHRKRGVTDTQYF; CDR3 DNA: TGTGCCAGCAGCCATAGGAAGCGGGGGGTCACAGATACGCAGTATTTT
clone size: NA; CDR3 length: 16; D gene: TRBD2; J gene: TRBJ2-1; V gene: TRBV4-3; CDR3 protein: CASSQGVAGAYNEQFF; CDR3 DNA: TGCGCCAGCAGCCAAGGAGTAGCGGGAGCCTACAATGAGCAGTTCTTC
clone size: NA; CDR3 length: 17; D gene: NA; J gene: TRBJ1-5; V gene: TRBV7-6; CDR3 protein: CASSLMEAPRGNQPQHF; CDR3 DNA: TGTGCCAGCAGTCTAATGGAGGCCCCCCGGGGTAATCAGCCCCAGCATTTT
clone size: NA; CDR3 length: 16; D gene: NA; J gene: TRBJ2-3; V gene: TRBV7-2; CDR3 protein: CASSLGGRRGTDTQYF; CDR3 DNA: TGTGCCAGCAGCTTAGGAGGAAGGAGGGGAACAGATACGCAGTATTTT
clone size: NA; CDR3 length: 15; D gene: TRBD2; J gene: TRBJ2-7; V gene: TRBV27; CDR3 protein: CASSPLAGAEYEQYF; CDR3 DNA: TGTGCCAGCAGTCCCCTAGCGGGAGCGGAGTACGAGCAGTACTTC
clone size: NA; CDR3 length: 14; D gene: TRBD2; J gene: TRBJ2-3; V gene: TRBV5-4; CDR3 protein: CASSRGGYTDTQYF; CDR3 DNA: TGTGCCAGCAGCCGCGGGGGTTACACAGATACGCAGTATTTT
clone size: medium-sized; CDR3 length: 15; D gene: NA; J gene: TRBJ1-1; V gene: TRBV19; CDR3 protein: CASSIDPGDGTEAFF; CDR3 DNA: TGTGCCAGTAGTATAGACCCGGGGGATGGCACTGAAGCTTTCTTT